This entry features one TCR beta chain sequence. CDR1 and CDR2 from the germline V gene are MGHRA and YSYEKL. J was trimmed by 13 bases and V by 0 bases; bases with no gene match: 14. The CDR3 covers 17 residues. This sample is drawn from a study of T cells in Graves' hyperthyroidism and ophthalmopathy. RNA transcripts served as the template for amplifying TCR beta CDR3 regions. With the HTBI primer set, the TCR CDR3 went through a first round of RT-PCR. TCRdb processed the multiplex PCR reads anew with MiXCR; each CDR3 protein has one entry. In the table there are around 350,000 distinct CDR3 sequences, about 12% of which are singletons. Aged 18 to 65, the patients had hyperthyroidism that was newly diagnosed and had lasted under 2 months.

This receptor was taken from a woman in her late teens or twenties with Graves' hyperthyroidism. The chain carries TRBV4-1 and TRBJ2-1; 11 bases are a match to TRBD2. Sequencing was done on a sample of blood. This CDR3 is CASSQDWLAGGHLSQFF. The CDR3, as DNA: TGCGCCAGCAGCCAAGATTGGCTAGCGGGGGGCCATCTGTCCCAGTTCTTC.